The following is a TCR beta chain sequence with its context. Its antigen is unknown. Base qualities are missing; no much larger clone stands one base away. TCRbeta CDR3 regions were amplified from genomic DNA by means of the immunoSEQ Assay, a bias-controlled multiplex PCR. Per the original workflow: Within the assay, amplification of reference gene primers was used to estimate how many nucleated cells each sample contained. To quantify the absolute abundance of each unique TCRbeta CDR3 rearrangement, sequence reads were collapsed and filtered. For each sample, productive Simpson clonality was calculated as the square root of Simpson's diversity index across productive rearrangements. TCRdb took this table from immuneACCESS and kept in-frame rearrangements with V and J called. Such tables lack part of the clones; where checked against another copy, unresolved V genes explain under half of the gap, and the rest is unexplained. V and J calls and clone size come straight from that table; D and trimming were deduced from the DNA. This sample lists roughly 100,000 clones; 79% were detected once. Clones ranked in the top ten supply 15% to 20% of the sample.

This specimen belongs to a study of blood T cell repertoires in COVID-19 (dated by TCRdb to about 2020). Study-level background: Collaborator samples came from the United States, Italy and Spain and covered acute and convalescent phases of COVID-19. The material from the prospective study consisted of cDNA or gDNA derived from T cells, B-cell-depleted T cells, or PBMCs. Deeply sampled blood TCRbeta repertoires from subjects exposed to, actively infected with, or recovered from COVID-19 were included in the dataset. The repertoires were released in a freely available public database intended as a resource for research on the immune response to SARS-CoV-2. The samples were drawn from the first 160 participants of the ongoing ImmuneRACE study and from over a thousand subjects provided by 6 global collaborators. Sample metadata almost always included a de-identified subject ID, COVID-19 status, age in years and sex. Where available, HLA class I and class II types were obtained from metadata supplied by the sample provider rather than from assay-based typing. The investigation overall reported the following: Clinical and demographic metadata were provided uncurated, with the amount varying by source and participant.

Each collaborating institution followed its own protocols to collect whole blood in K2EDTA tubes. For TCRbeta analysis, collaborators shipped samples as frozen whole blood, isolated PBMCs, or DNA extracted from either of those sample types. From the cysteine through the phenylalanine, the CDR3 covers 14 amino acids. Kept here is only the CDR3 DNA, which spans 42 bases and is read in frame from base 1. CDR1 and CDR2 are read off the germline V gene as KGHSH and LQKENI. V loses 6 bases at its end and J loses 5 bases; junction bases beyond the gene matches: 6. This receptor chain uses TRBV18 and TRBJ2-1, and TRBD2 aligns with 8 junction nucleotides. The TCR sequence derives from a woman over 75 with active or convalescent COVID-19. Material: peripheral blood. The CDR3 is CASSFTGGDNEQFF. The base sequence is TGTGCCAGCTCCTTTACGGGAGGGGACAATGAGCAGTTCTTC.